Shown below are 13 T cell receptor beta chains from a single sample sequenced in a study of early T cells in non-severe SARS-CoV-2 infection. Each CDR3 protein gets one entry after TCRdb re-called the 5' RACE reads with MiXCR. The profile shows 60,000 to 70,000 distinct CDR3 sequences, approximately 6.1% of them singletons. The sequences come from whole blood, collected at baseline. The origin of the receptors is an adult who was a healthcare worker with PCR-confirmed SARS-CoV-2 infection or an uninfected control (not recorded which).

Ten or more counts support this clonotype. The CDR3 nucleotides are TGCAGTGCCAGGACTAGCGGGACCTACACCGGGGAGCTGTTTTTT. Translating it yields CSARTSGTYTGELFF. This rearrangement joins TRBV20-1 to TRBJ2-2; 12 nucleotides align to TRBD2. The germline V gene has CDR1 DFQATT and CDR2 SNEGSKA (reference sequence). The V segment lost 6 bases and the J segment 3 bases; nucleotides outside the gene matches: 5. The CDR3 contains 15 residues.

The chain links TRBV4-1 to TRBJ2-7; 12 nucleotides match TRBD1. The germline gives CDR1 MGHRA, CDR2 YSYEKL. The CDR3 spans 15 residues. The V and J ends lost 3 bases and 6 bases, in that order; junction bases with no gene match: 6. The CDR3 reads CASSHTGTGGSEQYF. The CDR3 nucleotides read TGCGCCAGCAGCCACACCGGGACAGGGGGCTCCGAGCAGTACTTC.

The CDR3: CASSSSLDGETQYF. CDR3 nucleotides: TGTGCCAGCTCATCTTCACTAGACGGGGAGACCCAGTACTTC. The chain carries TRBV18 and TRBJ2-5; possible D gene TRBD2, 5 bases. V shed 5 bases and J shed 5 bases, with 15 bases lying between them. Germline V gene sequence: CDR1 KGHSH, CDR2 LQKENI. The CDR3 extends over 14 amino acids.

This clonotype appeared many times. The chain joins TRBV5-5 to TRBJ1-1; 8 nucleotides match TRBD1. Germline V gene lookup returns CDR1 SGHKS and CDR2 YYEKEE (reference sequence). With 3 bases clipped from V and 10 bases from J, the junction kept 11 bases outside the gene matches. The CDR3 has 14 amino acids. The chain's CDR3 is CASSSLTGAKGAFF. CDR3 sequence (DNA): TGTGCCAGCAGCTCACTGACAGGGGCCAAGGGAGCTTTCTTT.

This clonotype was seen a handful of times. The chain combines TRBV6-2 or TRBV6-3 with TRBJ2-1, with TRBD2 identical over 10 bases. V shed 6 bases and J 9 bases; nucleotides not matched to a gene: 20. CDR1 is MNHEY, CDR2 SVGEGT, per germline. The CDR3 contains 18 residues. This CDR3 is CASRRPMTSGRAGLEQFF. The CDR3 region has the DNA TGTGCCAGCAGACGACCGATGACGAGCGGGAGGGCCGGTCTTGAGCAGTTCTTC.

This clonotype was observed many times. CDR3 loop: CASSSLQTGTLSYEQYF. The CDR3 coding sequence is TGTGCCAGCAGTTCCTTACAGACAGGAACCCTTTCCTACGAGCAGTACTTC. The J gene is TRBJ2-7, the V gene TRBV28; maybe TRBD1 (6 bases). CDR1 MDHEN and CDR2 SYDVKM come from the germline V gene. The CDR3 length is 17 residues. V was trimmed by 4 bases and J by 1 base, leaving 20 bases between them. The whole variable domain, remainder taken from reference TRBV28 and TRBJ2-7, is DVKVTQSSRYLVKRTGEKVFLECVQDMDHENMFWYRQDPGLGLRLIYFSYDVKMKEKGDIPEGYSVSREKKERFSLILESASTNQTSMYLCASSSLQTGTLSYEQYFGPGTRLTVT.

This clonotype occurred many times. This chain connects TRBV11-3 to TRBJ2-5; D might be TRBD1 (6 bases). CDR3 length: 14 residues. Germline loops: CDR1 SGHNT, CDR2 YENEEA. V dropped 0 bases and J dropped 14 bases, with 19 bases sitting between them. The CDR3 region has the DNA TGTGCCAGCAGCTTAGATAGTCGCAGGGGACCAATTTACTTC. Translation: CASSLDSRRGPIYF.

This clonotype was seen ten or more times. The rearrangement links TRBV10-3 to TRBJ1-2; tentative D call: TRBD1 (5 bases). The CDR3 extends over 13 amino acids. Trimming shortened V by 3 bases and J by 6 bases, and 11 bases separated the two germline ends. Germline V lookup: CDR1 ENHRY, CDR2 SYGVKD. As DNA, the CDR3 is TGTGCCATCAGTGATTTCCAGGGCGATGGCTACACCTTC. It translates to CAISDFQGDGYTF.

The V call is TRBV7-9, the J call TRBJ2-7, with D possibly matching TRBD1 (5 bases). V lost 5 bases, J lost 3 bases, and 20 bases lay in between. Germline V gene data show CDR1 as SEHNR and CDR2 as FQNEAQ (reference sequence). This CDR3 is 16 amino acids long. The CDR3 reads CASSATRPRGDYEQYF. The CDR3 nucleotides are TGTGCCAGCAGCGCTACCCGACCAAGGGGTGACTACGAGCAGTACTTC. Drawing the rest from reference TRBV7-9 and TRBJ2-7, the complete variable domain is DTGVSQNPRHKITKRGQNVTFRCDPISEHNRLYWYRQTLGQGPEFLTYFQNEAQLEKSRLLSDRFSAERPKGSFSTLEIQRTEQGDSAMYLCASSATRPRGDYEQYFGPGTRLTVT.

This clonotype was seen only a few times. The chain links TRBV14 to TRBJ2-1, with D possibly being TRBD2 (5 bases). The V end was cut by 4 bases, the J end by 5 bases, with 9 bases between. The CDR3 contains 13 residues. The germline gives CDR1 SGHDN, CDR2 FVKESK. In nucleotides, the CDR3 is TGTGCCAGCAGCCTGACTACTGACAATGAGCAGTTCTTC. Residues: CASSLTTDNEQFF.

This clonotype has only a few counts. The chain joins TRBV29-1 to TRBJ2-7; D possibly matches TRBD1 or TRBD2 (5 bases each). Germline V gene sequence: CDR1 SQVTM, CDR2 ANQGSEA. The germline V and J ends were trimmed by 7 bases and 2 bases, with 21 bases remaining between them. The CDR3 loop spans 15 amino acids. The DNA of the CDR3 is TGCAGCGCAACGGCCGGGGCCAGGGTACCCTACGAGCAGTACTTC. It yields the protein CSATAGARVPYEQYF.

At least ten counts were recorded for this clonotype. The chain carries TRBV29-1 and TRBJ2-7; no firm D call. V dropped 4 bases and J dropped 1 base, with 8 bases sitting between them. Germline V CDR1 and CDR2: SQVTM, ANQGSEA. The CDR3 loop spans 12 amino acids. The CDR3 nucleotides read TGCAGCGTTGGTCTACCGTCCTACGAGCAGTACTTC. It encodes CSVGLPSYEQYF.

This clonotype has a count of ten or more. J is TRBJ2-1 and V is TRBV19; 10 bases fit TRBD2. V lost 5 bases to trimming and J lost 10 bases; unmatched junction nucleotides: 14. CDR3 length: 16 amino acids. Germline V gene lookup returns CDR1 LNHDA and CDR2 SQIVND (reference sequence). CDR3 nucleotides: TGTGCCAGTAGTTGGGACGCGGCTAGCGGGAGCAGGGAGCAGTTCTTC. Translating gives CASSWDAASGSREQFF.